This TCR beta chain was found in a study of blood T cell repertoires in COVID-19. Measured with immunoSEQ multiplex PCR; TCRdb has only the in-frame clones, and not every one. This sample yields 84,000 or so clones, of which 70% to 90% are seen a single time; roughly a sixth belongs to the top ten. The CDR3 is 12 amino acids. Trimming cost V 10 bases and J 8 bases, with 17 bases left between them. CDR1 and CDR2 (germline): MDHEN, SYDVKM. This clone was seen just once. The sample taken for sequencing was peripheral blood. This receptor was taken from a woman older than 75 with acute or convalescent COVID-19. The V gene is TRBV28, the J gene TRBJ1-2; D remains unclear. For the CDR3, the DNA is TGTGCCACCACCAGGCGGAGGGAGGGCTACACCTTC. Its translation is CATTRRREGYTF.